The 2 T cell receptor beta chains reported below all come from one sample, sequenced in a study of blood T cell repertoires in COVID-19. Measured with immunoSEQ multiplex PCR; TCRdb has only the in-frame clones, and not every one. The sample has about 200,000 clones; 70% to 90% are singletons. Material for sequencing was peripheral blood. These receptor sequences come from a man in his 60s with acute or convalescent COVID-19.

This chain links TRBV7-2 with TRBJ2-2; 9 positions match TRBD2. The CDR3 has 16 residues. V shed 1 base and J 4 bases; nucleotides not matched to a gene: 4. The V gene's germline CDR1 is SGHTA and CDR2 FQGNSA. The CDR3 reads CASSLVWTSATGELFF. The DNA of the CDR3 is TGTGCCAGCAGCTTAGTATGGACTAGCGCCACCGGGGAGCTGTTTTTT.

The chain is built from TRBV20-1 and TRBJ2-3, with 9 bases fitting TRBD2. Unmatched junction bases numbered 7, after V lost 3 bases and J lost 6 bases. Germline V lookup: CDR1 DFQATT, CDR2 SNEGSKA (reference sequence). The CDR3 is 14 amino acids. The CDR3 protein is CSASSTSGRDTQYF. The CDR3 DNA follows: TGCAGTGCTAGTAGCACTAGCGGGCGGGATACGCAGTATTTT.